This T cell receptor beta chain was retrieved from a study of blood T cell repertoires in COVID-19. Turning to the study itself: Some COVID-19 samples were acute and others convalescent; all came from the United States, Italy and Spain. T cells, B-cell-depleted T cells, or PBMCs supplied cDNA or gDNA.

Original processing notes: From reference gene primer amplification, estimates of nucleated cell counts were derived. This table comes from immunoSEQ multiplex PCR, and its TCRdb copy is limited to in-frame clones, with some not included. The DNA was the basis for D and trimming; V, J and clone size are from that table. The table records about 250,000 clones, around 83% of them present only once. There are 10 residues in the CDR3. The V gene's germline CDR1 is SNHLY and CDR2 FYNNEI. V was clipped by 5 bases and J by 12 bases, with 8 bases between them. The source is a middle-aged man with active or convalescent COVID-19. The specimen was peripheral blood. The gene calls are TRBV2 and TRBJ2-1; no firm D call. CDR3 DNA sequence: TGTGCCAGCAGTCAGACTTGGCAGTTCTTC. Translation gives CASSQTWQFF.